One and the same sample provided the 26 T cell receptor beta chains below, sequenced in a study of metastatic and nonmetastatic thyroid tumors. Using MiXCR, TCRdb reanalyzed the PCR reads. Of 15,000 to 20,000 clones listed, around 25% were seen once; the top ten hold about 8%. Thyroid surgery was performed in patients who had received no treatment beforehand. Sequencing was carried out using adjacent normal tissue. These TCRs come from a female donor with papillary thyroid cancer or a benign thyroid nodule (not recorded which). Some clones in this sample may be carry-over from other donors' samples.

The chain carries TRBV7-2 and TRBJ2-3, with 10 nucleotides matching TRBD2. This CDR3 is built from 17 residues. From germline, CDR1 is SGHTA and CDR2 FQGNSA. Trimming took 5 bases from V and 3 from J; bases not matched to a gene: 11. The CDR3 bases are TGTGCCAGCAGCCTTCAGCGGGAGGGCTCTTCGACAGATACGCAGTATTTT. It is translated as CASSLQREGSSTDTQYF.

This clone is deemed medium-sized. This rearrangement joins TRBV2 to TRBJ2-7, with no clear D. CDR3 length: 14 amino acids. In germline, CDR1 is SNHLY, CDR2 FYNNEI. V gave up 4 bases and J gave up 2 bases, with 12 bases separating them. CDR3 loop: CASSVGSGAYEQYF. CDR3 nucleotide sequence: TGTGCCAGCAGTGTAGGTTCGGGTGCCTACGAGCAGTACTTC.

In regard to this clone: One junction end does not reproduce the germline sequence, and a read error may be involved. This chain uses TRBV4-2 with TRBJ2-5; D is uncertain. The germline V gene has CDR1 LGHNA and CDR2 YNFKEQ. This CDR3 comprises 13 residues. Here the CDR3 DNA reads TGTGCCAGAAGCCAAGATCGTCGAGAGACCCAGTACTTC. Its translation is CARSQDRRETQYF.

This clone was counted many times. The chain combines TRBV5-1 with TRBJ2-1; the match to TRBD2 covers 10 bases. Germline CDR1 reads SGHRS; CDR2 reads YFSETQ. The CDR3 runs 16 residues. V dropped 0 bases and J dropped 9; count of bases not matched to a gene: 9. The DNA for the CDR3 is TGCGCCAGCAGCTTGGTCGTAGCGGGAGGCCCCCGTGAGCAGTTCTTC. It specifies CASSLVVAGGPREQFF.

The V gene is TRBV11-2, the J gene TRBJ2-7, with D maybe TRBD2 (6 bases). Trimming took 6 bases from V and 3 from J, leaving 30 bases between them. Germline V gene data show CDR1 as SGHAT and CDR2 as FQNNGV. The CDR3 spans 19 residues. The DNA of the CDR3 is TGTGCCAGCAGTCCCGAAGGTCCAAGCGGAGGGCAGGGCGTCTACGAGCAGTACTTC. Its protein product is CASSPEGPSGGQGVYEQYF.

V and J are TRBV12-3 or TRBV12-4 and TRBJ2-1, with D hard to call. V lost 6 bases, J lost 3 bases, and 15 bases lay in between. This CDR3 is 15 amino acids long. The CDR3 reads CASSLSRVFYNEQFF. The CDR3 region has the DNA TGTGCCAGCAGCTTATCGCGCGTATTCTACAATGAGCAGTTCTTC.

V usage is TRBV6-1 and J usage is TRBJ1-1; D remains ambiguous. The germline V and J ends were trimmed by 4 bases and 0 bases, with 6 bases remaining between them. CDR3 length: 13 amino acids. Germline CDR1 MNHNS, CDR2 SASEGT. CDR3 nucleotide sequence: TGTGCCAGCAGTGTAACAGTGAACACTGAAGCTTTCTTT. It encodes CASSVTVNTEAFF.

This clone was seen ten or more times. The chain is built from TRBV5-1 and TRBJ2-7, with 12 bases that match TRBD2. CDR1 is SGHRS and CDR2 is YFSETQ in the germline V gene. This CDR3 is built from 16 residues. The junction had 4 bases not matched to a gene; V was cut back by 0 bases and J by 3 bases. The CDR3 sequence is CASSLAAGLAGYEQYF. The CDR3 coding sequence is TGCGCCAGCAGCTTGGCCGCGGGACTAGCGGGCTACGAGCAGTACTTC.

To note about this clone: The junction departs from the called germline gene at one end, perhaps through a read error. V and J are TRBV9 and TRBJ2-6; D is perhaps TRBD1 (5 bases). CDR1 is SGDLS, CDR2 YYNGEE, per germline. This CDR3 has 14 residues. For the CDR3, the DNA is TGTGCCGGCAGCGCCCAGCTAGGGGCCAACGTCCTTACTTTC. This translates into CAGSAQLGANVLTF.

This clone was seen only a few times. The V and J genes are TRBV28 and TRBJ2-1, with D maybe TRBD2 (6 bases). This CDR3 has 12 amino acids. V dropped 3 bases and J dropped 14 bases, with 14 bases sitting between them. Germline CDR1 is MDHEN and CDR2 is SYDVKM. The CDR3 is CASSFGTWGEFF. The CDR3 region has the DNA TGTGCCAGCAGTTTTGGAACCTGGGGGGAGTTCTTC.

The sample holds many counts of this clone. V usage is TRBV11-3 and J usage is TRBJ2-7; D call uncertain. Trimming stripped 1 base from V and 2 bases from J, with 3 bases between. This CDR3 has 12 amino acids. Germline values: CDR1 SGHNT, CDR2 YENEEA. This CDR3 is CASSLAPYEQYF. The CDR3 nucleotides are TGTGCCAGCAGCTTAGCTCCCTACGAGCAGTACTTC.

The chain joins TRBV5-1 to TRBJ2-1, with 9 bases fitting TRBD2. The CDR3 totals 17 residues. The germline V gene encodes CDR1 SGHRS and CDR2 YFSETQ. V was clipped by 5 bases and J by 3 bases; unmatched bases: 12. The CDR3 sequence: CASRFPTIAGDYNEQFF. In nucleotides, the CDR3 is TGCGCCAGCAGATTCCCGACAATAGCGGGAGACTACAATGAGCAGTTCTTC.

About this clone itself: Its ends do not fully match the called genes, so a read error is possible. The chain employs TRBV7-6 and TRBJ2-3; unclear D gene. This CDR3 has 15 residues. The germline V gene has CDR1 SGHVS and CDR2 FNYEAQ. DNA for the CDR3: TGTGCCAGCAGCTCATCTTTGGGCCTCACATATACGCAGTATTTT. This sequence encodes CASSSSLGLTYTQYF.

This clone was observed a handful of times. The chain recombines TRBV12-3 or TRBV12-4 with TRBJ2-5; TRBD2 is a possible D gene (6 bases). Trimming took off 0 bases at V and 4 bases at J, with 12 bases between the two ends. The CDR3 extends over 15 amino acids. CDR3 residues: CASSLASSGPETQYF. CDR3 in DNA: TGTGCCAGCAGTTTAGCCAGTAGCGGTCCAGAGACCCAGTACTTC.

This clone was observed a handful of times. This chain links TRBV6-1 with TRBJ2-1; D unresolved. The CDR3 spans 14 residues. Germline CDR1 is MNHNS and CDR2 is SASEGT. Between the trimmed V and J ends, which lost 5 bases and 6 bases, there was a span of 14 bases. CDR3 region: CASSFRPEVNEQFF. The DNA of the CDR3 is TGTGCCAGCAGTTTCCGACCCGAGGTCAATGAGCAGTTCTTC.

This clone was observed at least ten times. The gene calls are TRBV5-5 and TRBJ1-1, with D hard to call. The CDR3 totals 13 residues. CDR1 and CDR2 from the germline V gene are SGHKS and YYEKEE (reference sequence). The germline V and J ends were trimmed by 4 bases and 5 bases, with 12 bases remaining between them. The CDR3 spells CASSGSGETEAFF. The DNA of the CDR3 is TGTGCCAGCAGCGGAAGTGGAGAAACTGAAGCTTTCTTT.

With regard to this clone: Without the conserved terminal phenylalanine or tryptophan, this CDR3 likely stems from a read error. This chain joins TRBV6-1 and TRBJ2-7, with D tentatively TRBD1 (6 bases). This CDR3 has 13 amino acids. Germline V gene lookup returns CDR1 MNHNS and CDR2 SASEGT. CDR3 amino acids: CVRSLGTYYEQYY. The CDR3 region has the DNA TGTGTCAGAAGCCTCGGGACATACTACGAGCAGTACTAC.

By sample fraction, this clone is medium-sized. The CDR3 spells CASLRQINTEAFF. Written as DNA, the CDR3 is TGTGCCAGCCTCCGACAGATTAACACTGAAGCTTTCTTT. The chain couples TRBV12-3 or TRBV12-4 to TRBJ1-1; tentative D call: TRBD1 (5 bases). The CDR3 totals 13 residues. V dropped 8 bases and J dropped 2 bases, with 12 bases sitting between them.

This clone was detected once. The CDR3, as DNA: TGCAGTGCGATCGGGACCCCCTACAATGAGCAGTTCTTC. Its protein is CSAIGTPYNEQFF. The chain links TRBV20-1 to TRBJ2-1; D assignment may be TRBD1 or TRBD2 (5 bases each). CDR3 size: 13 residues. V was cut by 6 bases and J by 2 bases, with 11 bases left in between. Germline V gene sequence: CDR1 DFQATT, CDR2 SNEGSKA (reference sequence).

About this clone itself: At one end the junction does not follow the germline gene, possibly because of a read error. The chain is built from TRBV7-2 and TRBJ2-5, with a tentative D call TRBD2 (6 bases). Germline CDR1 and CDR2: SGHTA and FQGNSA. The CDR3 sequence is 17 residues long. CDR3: CASSPRPRDSRRETKYF. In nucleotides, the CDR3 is TGTGCCAGCAGCCCAAGACCTCGGGACTCCCGGAGAGAGACCAAGTACTTC.

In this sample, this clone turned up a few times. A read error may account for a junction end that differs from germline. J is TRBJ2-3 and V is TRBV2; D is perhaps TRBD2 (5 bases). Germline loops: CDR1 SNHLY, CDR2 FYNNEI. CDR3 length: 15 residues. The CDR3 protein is CASSLRRVSADTHYF. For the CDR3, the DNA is TGTGCCAGCAGTCTCCGGCGGGTGAGCGCAGATACGCACTATTTT.

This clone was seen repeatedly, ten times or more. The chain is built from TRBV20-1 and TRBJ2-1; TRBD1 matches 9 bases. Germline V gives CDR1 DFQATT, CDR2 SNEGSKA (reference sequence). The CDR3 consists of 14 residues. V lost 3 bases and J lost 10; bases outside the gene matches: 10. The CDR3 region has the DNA TGCAGTGCTAGTCCGGGACAGGGTATTCCGGAGCAGTTCTTC. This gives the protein CSASPGQGIPEQFF.

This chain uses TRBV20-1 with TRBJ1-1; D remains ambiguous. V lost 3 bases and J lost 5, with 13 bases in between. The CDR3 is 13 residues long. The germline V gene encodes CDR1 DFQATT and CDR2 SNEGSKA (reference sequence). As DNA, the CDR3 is TGCAGTGCTAGTTGGTTTGAGTGGACTGAAGCTTTCTTT. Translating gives CSASWFEWTEAFF.

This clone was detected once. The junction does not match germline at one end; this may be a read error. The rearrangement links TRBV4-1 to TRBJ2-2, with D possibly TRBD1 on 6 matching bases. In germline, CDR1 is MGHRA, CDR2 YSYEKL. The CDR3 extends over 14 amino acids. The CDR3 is CANSQHRDAGELFF. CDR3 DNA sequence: TGCGCCAACAGCCAGCACAGGGATGCCGGGGAGCTGTTTTTT.

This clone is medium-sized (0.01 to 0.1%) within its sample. CDR3: CASSLSGRTGELFF. CDR3 coding DNA: TGTGCCAGCAGTTTATCGGGAAGGACCGGGGAGCTGTTTTTT. The chain links TRBV28 to TRBJ2-2; perhaps TRBD2 as D (5 bases). V was shortened by 1 base and J by 5 bases, with 8 bases between the two germline ends. Germline-derived CDR1 and CDR2 are MDHEN and SYDVKM. The CDR3 has 14 residues.

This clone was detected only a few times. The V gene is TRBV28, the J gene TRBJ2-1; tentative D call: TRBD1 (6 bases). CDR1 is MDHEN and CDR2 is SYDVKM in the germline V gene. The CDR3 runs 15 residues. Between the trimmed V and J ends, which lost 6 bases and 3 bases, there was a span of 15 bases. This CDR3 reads CASRPGEANYNEQFF. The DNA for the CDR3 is TGTGCCAGCAGACCAGGGGAAGCCAACTACAATGAGCAGTTCTTC.